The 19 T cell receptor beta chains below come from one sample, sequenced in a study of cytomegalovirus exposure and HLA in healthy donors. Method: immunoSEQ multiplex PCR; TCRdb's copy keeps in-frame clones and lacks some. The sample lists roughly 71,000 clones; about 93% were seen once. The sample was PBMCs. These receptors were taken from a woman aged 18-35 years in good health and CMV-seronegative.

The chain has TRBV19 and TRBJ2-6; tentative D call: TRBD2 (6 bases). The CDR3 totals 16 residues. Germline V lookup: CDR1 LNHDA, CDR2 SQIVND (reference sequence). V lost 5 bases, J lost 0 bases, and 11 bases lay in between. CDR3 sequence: CASSSLTSSGANVLTF. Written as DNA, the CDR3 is TGTGCCAGTAGTTCGTTGACTAGCTCTGGGGCCAACGTCCTGACTTTC.

The CDR3 DNA is TGTGCCAGCAGTTACAACTCGGACTATGGCTACACCTTC. Its translation is CASSYNSDYGYTF. This rearrangement joins TRBV6-5 to TRBJ1-2; no clear D. CDR1 is MNHEY, CDR2 SVGAGI, per germline. The CDR3 is 13 amino acids. Trimming removed 2 bases at V and 3 bases at J, with 7 bases between.

The DNA of the CDR3 is TGTGCCAGCAGCATTAGCGGGGGGGCAAACGGGGAGCTGTTTTTT. Amino acid sequence: CASSISGGANGELFF. V and J are TRBV5-6 and TRBJ2-2; 11 positions match TRBD2. The germline gives CDR1 SGHDT, CDR2 YYEEEE. V lost 4 bases and J lost 7; bases outside the gene matches: 6. This CDR3 comprises 15 residues. The whole variable domain, remainder taken from reference TRBV5-6 and TRBJ2-2, is DAGVTQSPTHLIKTRGQQVTLRCSPKSGHDTVSWYQQALGQGPQFIFQYYEEEERQRGNFPDRFSGHQFPNYSSELNVNALLLGDSALYLCASSISGGANGELFFGEGSRLTVL.

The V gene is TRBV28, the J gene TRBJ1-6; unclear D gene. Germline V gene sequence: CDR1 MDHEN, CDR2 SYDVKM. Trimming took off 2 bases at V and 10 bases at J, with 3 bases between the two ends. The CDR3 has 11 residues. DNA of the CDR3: TGTGCCAGCAGTTTACTCTCACCCCTCCACTTT. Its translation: CASSLLSPLHF. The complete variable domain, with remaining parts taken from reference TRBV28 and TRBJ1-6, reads DVKVTQSSRYLVKRTGEKVFLECVQDMDHENMFWYRQDPGLGLRLIYFSYDVKMKEKGDIPEGYSVSREKKERFSLILESASTNQTSMYLCASSLLSPLHFGNGTRLTVT.

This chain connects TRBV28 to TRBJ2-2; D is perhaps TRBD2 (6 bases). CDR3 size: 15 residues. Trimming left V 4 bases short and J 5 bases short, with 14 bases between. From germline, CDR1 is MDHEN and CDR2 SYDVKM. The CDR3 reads CASSYRDSATGELFF. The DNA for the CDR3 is TGTGCCAGCAGTTACCGGGACTCCGCGACCGGGGAGCTGTTTTTT. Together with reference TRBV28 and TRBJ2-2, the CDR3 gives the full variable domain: DVKVTQSSRYLVKRTGEKVFLECVQDMDHENMFWYRQDPGLGLRLIYFSYDVKMKEKGDIPEGYSVSREKKERFSLILESASTNQTSMYLCASSYRDSATGELFFGEGSRLTVL.

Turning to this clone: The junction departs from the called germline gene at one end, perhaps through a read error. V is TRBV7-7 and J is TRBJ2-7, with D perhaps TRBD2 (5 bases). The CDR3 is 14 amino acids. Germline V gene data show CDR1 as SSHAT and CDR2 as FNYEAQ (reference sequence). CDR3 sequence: CASRFCGSRYEQYF. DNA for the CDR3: TGTGCTAGCAGATTCTGCGGGTCACGGTACGAGCAGTACTTC.

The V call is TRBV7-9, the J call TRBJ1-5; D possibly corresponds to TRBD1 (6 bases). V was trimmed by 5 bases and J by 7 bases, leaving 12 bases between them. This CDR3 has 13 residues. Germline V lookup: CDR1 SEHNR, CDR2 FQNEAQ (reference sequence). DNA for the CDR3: TGTGCCAGCAGCCCCGACAGGTCCCAGCCCCAGCATTTT. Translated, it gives CASSPDRSQPQHF.

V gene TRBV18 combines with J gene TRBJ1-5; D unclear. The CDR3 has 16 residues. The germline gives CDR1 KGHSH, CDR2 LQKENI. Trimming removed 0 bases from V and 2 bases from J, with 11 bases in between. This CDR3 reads CASSPPGSGGNQPQHF. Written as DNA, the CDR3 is TGTGCCAGCTCACCACCGGGCTCCGGGGGCAATCAGCCCCAGCATTTT. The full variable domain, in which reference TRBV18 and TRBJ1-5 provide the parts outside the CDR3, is NAGVMQNPRHLVRRRGQEARLRCSPMKGHSHVYWYRQLPEEGLKFMVYLQKENIIDESGMPKERFSAEFPKEGPSILRIQQVVRGDSAAYFCASSPPGSGGNQPQHFGDGTRLSIL.

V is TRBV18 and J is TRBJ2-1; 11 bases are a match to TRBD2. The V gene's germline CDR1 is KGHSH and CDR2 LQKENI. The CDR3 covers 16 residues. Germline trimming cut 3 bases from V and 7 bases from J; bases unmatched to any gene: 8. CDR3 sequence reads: CASSPMPSGGNNEQFF. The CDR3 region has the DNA TGTGCCAGCTCACCCATGCCTAGCGGGGGGAATAATGAGCAGTTCTTC.

The CDR3 spells CASRGGGRTEAFF. The CDR3 nucleotides read TGTGCCAGCAGGGGCGGGGGGCGGACTGAAGCTTTCTTT. The gene calls are TRBV28 and TRBJ1-1; D possibly corresponds to TRBD1 (6 bases). Germline lookup yields CDR1 MDHEN and CDR2 SYDVKM. V was pared by 6 bases and J by 5 bases, with 13 bases between. CDR3 length: 13 amino acids. Combining the CDR3 with reference TRBV28 and TRBJ1-1 gives the whole variable domain DVKVTQSSRYLVKRTGEKVFLECVQDMDHENMFWYRQDPGLGLRLIYFSYDVKMKEKGDIPEGYSVSREKKERFSLILESASTNQTSMYLCASRGGGRTEAFFGQGTRLTVV.

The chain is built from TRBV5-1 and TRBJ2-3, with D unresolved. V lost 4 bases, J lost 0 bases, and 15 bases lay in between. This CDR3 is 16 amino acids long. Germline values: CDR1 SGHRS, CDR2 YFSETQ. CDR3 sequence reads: CASSPQVTASTDTQYF. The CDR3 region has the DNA TGCGCCAGCAGCCCCCAGGTTACAGCTAGCACAGATACGCAGTATTTT.

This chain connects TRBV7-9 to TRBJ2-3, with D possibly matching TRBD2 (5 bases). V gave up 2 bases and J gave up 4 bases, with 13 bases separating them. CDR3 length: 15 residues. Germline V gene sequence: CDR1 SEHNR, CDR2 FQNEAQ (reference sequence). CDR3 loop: CASSLQRNRADTQYF. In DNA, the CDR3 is TGTGCCAGCAGCTTACAGCGGAACCGGGCAGATACGCAGTATTTT.

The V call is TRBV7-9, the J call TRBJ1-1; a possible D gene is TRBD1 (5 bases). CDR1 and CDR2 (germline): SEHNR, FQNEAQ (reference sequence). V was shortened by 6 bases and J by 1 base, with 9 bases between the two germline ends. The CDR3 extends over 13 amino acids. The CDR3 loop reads CASRPQGNTEAFF. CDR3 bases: TGTGCCAGCAGACCTCAGGGGAACACTGAAGCTTTCTTT. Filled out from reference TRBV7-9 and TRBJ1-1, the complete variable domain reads DTGVSQNPRHKITKRGQNVTFRCDPISEHNRLYWYRQTLGQGPEFLTYFQNEAQLEKSRLLSDRFSAERPKGSFSTLEIQRTEQGDSAMYLCASRPQGNTEAFFGQGTRLTVV.

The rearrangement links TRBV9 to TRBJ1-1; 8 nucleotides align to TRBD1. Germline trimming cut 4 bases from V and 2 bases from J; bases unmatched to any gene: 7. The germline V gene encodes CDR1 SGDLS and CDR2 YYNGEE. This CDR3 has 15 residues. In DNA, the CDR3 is TGTGCCAGCAGCCCGAGACAGGGGAGAAACACTGAAGCTTTCTTT. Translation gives CASSPRQGRNTEAFF.

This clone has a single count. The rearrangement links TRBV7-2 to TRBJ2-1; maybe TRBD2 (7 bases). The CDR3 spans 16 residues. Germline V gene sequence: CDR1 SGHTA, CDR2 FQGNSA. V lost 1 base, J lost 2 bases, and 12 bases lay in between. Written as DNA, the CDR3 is TGTGCCAGCAGCTTAGTGAAGGGGGGGGCCTACAATGAGCAGTTCTTC. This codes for CASSLVKGGAYNEQFF.

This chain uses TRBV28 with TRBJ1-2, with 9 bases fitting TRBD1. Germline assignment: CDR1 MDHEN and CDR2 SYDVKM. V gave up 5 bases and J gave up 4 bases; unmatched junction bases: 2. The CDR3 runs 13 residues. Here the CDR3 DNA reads TGTGCCAGCAGTACAGGGGGCGGCTATGGCTACACCTTC. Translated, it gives CASSTGGGYGYTF.

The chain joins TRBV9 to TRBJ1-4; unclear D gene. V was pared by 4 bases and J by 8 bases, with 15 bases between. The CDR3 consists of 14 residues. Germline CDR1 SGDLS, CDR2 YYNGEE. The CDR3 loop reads CASSITAQGEKLFF. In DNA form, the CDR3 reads TGTGCCAGCAGCATTACAGCCCAAGGCGAAAAACTGTTTTTT.

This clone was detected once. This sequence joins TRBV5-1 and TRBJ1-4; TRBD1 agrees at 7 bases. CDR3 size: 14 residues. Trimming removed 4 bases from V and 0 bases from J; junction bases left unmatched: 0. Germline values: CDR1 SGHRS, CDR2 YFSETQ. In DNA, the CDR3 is TGCGCCAGCAGCGGGACAGCAACTAATGAAAAACTGTTTTTT. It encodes CASSGTATNEKLFF.

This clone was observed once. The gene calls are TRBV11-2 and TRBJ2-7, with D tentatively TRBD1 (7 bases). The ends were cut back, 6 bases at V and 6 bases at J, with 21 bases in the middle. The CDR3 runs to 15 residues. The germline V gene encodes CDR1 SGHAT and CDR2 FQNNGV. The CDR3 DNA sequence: TGTGCCAGCAGGCCCGCCGGGGCGCAGGGGGGCGAGCAGTACTTC. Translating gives CASRPAGAQGGEQYF.